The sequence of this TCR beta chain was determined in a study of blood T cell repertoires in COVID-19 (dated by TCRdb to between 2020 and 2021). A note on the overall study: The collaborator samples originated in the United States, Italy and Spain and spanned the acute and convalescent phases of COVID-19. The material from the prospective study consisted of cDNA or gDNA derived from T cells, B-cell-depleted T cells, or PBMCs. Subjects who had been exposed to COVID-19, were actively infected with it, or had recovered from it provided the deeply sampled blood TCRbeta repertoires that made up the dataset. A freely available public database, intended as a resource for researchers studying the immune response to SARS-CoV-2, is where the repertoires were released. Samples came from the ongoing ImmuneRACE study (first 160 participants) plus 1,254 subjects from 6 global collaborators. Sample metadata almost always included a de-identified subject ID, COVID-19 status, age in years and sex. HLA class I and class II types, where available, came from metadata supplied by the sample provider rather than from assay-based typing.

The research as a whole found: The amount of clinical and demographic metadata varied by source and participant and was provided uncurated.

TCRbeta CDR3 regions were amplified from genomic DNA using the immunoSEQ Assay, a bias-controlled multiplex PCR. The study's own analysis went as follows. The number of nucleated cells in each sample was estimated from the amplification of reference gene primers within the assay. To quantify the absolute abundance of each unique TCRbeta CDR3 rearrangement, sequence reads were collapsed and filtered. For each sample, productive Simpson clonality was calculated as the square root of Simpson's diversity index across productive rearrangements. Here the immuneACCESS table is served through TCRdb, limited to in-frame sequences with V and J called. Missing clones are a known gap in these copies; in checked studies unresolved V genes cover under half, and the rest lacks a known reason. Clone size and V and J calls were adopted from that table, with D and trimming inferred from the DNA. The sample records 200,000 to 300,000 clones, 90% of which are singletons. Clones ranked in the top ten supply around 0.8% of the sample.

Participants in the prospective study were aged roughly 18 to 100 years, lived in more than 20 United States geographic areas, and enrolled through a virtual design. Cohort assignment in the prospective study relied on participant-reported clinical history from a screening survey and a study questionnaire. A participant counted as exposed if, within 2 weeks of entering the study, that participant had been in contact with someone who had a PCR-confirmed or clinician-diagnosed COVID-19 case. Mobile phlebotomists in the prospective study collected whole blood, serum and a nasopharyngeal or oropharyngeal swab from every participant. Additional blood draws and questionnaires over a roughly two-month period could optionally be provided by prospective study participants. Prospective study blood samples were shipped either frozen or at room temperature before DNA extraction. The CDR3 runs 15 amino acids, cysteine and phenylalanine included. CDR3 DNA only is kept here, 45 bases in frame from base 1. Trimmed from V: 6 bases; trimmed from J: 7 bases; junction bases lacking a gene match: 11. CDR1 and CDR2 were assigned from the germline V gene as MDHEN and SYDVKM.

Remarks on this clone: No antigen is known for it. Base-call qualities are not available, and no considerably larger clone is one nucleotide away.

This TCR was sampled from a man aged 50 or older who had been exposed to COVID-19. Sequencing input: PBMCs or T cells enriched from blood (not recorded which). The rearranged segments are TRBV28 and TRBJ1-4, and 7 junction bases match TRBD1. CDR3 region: CASSNLQGGGEKLFF. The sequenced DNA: TGTGCCAGCAGCAATCTCCAAGGGGGCGGTGAAAAACTGTTTTTT.